This record covers a single T cell receptor beta chain. The CDR3 extends over 15 amino acids. Germline V lookup: CDR1 MDHEN, CDR2 SYDVKM. The V segment lost 8 bases and the J segment 7 bases; nucleotides outside the gene matches: 13. This specimen comes from a study of blood T cell repertoires in COVID-19. Produced via immunoSEQ multiplex PCR; TCRdb's table is partial and in-frame only. The profile shows under 300,000 clones, less than 90% of them singletons. Recruits, aged about 18 to 95 years, lived in 24 US areas. The receptor was isolated from a woman between 45 and 65 years old who had recovered from COVID-19. Input material: PBMCs or T cells enriched from blood (not recorded which). J is TRBJ2-2 and V is TRBV28; the match to TRBD2 covers 7 bases. The CDR3 loop reads CASLSGGSFDGELFF. The CDR3 nucleotides read TGTGCCAGCCTCTCGGGCGGGAGTTTTGACGGGGAGCTGTTTTTT. Based on the CDR3 plus reference TRBV28 and TRBJ2-2, the full variable domain is DVKVTQSSRYLVKRTGEKVFLECVQDMDHENMFWYRQDPGLGLRLIYFSYDVKMKEKGDIPEGYSVSREKKERFSLILESASTNQTSMYLCASLSGGSFDGELFFGEGSRLTVL.